This record covers a single T cell receptor beta chain. This entry is derived from a study of blood T cell repertoires in COVID-19. The wider study: COVID-19 samples collected from the United States, Italy and Spain covered acute and convalescent phases. T cells, B-cell-depleted T cells, or PBMCs supplied cDNA or gDNA.

Trimming pared 3 bases from V and 4 bases from J, leaving 16 bases between. The V gene's germline CDR1 is SGHKS and CDR2 YYEKEE (reference sequence). The CDR3 totals 15 residues. Per the study methods: Reference gene primer amplification yielded estimated nucleated cell counts. Produced via immunoSEQ multiplex PCR; TCRdb's table is partial and in-frame only. V, J and clone size derive from that table, while D and trimming were established from the DNA sequence. The sample has just over 650,000 clones, 75% to 90% seen once. Specimen: peripheral blood. V and J are TRBV5-5 and TRBJ2-5, with a weak D call TRBD1 (6 bases). The TCR originated in a woman aged 18-35 years with acute or convalescent COVID-19. Here the CDR3 reads CASSSRGFGGETQYF. The CDR3 region has the DNA TGTGCCAGCAGCTCCAGGGGTTTTGGGGGAGAGACCCAGTACTTC.